The 25 T cell receptor beta chains below were found in one sample sequenced in a study of shared clonotypes between healthy human individuals. Clones were read by immunoSEQ multiplex PCR, and TCRdb kept only the in-frame ones, dropping some. The profile shows roughly 2.1 million clones, 85% to 95% of them singletons. Naive CD8 populations comprised CD45RO-negative cells positively selected for CCR7, excluding terminally differentiated effector memory CD45RA+ cells. Sequencing used naive CD8+ T cells from PBMCs. These receptors were obtained from a man between 18 and 29 years old in good health. Some clones in this sample may be carry-over from other donors' samples.

The rearrangement joins TRBV7-2 to TRBJ1-1, with 8 bases lining up with TRBD1. V lost 2 bases to trimming and J lost 0 bases; unmatched junction nucleotides: 8. Germline values: CDR1 SGHTA, CDR2 FQGNSA. The CDR3 has 17 amino acids. The CDR3: CASSLLGQGLVNTEAFF. The CDR3 bases are TGTGCCAGCAGCTTATTAGGACAGGGTCTGGTGAACACTGAAGCTTTCTTT.

The rearrangement links TRBV10-2 to TRBJ2-1; 9 nucleotides agree with TRBD2. From germline, CDR1 is WSHSY and CDR2 SAAADI. The CDR3 consists of 18 residues. The V gene end was trimmed by 3 bases and the J gene end by 0 bases; junction bases not matched to a gene: 9. In nucleotides, the CDR3 is TGCGCCAGCAGTGAAATAGCGGGAGAGGTCGGCTCCTACAATGAGCAGTTCTTC. Its protein is CASSEIAGEVGSYNEQFF.

This sequence joins TRBV7-9 and TRBJ1-2; D unresolved. The ends were cut back, 2 bases at V and 8 bases at J, with 12 bases in the middle. The CDR3 is 13 residues long. Germline assignment: CDR1 SEHNR and CDR2 FQNEAQ (reference sequence). CDR3 in DNA: TGTGCCAGCAGCTTACAGGTGACACTAGGCTACACCTTC. It translates to CASSLQVTLGYTF.

This clone was detected only once. The chain employs TRBV28 and TRBJ2-7, with 7 bases lining up with TRBD1. In germline, CDR1 is MDHEN, CDR2 SYDVKM. This CDR3 has 14 amino acids. J was trimmed by 0 bases and V by 6 bases; bases with no gene match: 5. Here the CDR3 reads CASRPGQPSYEQYF. The CDR3 nucleotides read TGTGCCAGCAGACCGGGACAGCCCTCCTACGAGCAGTACTTC.

The rearrangement links TRBV21-1 to TRBJ1-5; the D segment call TRBD1 is taken from the table without a DNA check. TRBV21-1 is labeled a pseudogene. The CDR3 is made up of 14 amino acids. CDR3 sequence: CASSKKTDRGPQHF. CDR3 bases: TGTGCCAGCAGCAAAAAGACCGACAGGGGGCCCCAGCATTTT.

About this clone itself: The same CDR3 arises from other DNA sequences in this sample as well. V is TRBV27 and J is TRBJ2-6; D not resolved. Germline CDR1 is MNHEY and CDR2 is SMNVEV (reference sequence). V lost 3 bases to trimming and J lost 0 bases, with 6 bases between them. This CDR3 has 15 residues. In nucleotides, the CDR3 is TGTGCCAGCAGTTTCATCGGCTCTGGGGCCAACGTCCTGACTTTC. It yields the protein CASSFIGSGANVLTF.

Remarks on this clone: Other DNA sequences in the sample encode the same CDR3. V and J are TRBV27 and TRBJ2-7, with TRBD2 identical over 7 bases. CDR1 is MNHEY, CDR2 SMNVEV, per germline (reference sequence). Unmatched junction bases numbered 6, after V lost 2 bases and J lost 2 bases. This CDR3 is built from 15 residues. The CDR3 protein is CASSLGLAAPYEQYF. In DNA form, the CDR3 reads TGTGCCAGCAGTTTAGGTCTAGCGGCTCCCTACGAGCAGTACTTC.

This chain uses TRBV28 with TRBJ2-7, with D possibly being TRBD2 (6 bases). Deletions cut 3 bases from V and 4 bases from J, with 10 bases between. The length of the CDR3 is 13 residues. CDR1 is MDHEN, CDR2 SYDVKM, per germline. This CDR3 is CASSFGGEYEQYF. For the CDR3, the DNA is TGTGCCAGCAGTTTCGGGGGAGAGTACGAGCAGTACTTC.

The CDR3 nucleotides are TGTGCCAGCAGCGCTCTACCCGGACTAGACAATGAGCAGTTCTTC. Protein product: CASSALPGLDNEQFF. The rearrangement uses TRBV7-3 and TRBJ2-1; 7 bases align to TRBD2. V lost 5 bases and J lost 5; bases outside the gene matches: 9. Germline loops: CDR1 SGHTA, CDR2 FQGTGA. The CDR3 totals 15 residues. Drawing the rest from reference TRBV7-3 and TRBJ2-1, the complete variable domain is GAGVSQTPSNKVTEKGKYVELRCDPISGHTALYWYRQSLGQGPEFLIYFQGTGAADDSGLPNDRFFAVRPEGSVSTLKIQRTERGDSAVYLCASSALPGLDNEQFFGPGTRLTVL.

This chain links TRBV29-1 with TRBJ2-2; D perhaps matches TRBD2 (6 bases). Between the trimmed V and J ends, which lost 4 bases and 7 bases, there was a span of 10 bases. CDR1 is SQVTM and CDR2 is ANQGSEA in the germline V gene. There are 12 residues in the CDR3. CDR3 sequence: CSVGLASGELFF. In DNA form, the CDR3 reads TGCAGCGTTGGTCTAGCGAGCGGGGAGCTGTTTTTT.

Turning to this clone: Additional DNA sequences in this sample encode the identical CDR3. The rearrangement links TRBV7-9 to TRBJ2-7, with D perhaps given as TRBD1 or TRBD2 (5 bases each). The CDR3 is 13 residues long. The germline gives CDR1 SEHNR, CDR2 FQNEAQ (reference sequence). V lost 5 bases and J lost 2, with 10 bases in between. The CDR3 bases are TGTGCCAGCAGCAGAGGGACCACCTACGAGCAGTACTTC. Translation gives CASSRGTTYEQYF.

The chain uses TRBV7-9 and TRBJ2-1; 11 nucleotides match TRBD2. Germline values: CDR1 SEHNR, CDR2 FQNEAQ (reference sequence). The junction had 5 bases not matched to a gene; V was cut back by 5 bases and J by 2 bases. The CDR3 covers 16 residues. CDR3 residues: CASSKLAGVTYNEQFF. CDR3 coding DNA: TGTGCCAGCAGCAAACTAGCGGGAGTAACCTACAATGAGCAGTTCTTC.

V usage is TRBV7-2 and J usage is TRBJ2-1, with D possibly TRBD2 on 5 matching bases. V lost 3 bases and J lost 4, with 22 bases in between. Germline assignment: CDR1 SGHTA and CDR2 FQGNSA. This CDR3 spans 18 amino acids. The CDR3 DNA is TGTGCCAGCAGCTTTTTTGCAAGGTCGGTGAGCGGATACAATGAGCAGTTCTTC. Amino acids: CASSFFARSVSGYNEQFF.

Regarding this clone: The sample holds other DNA sequences that translate to the same CDR3. The CDR3 DNA is TGTGCCAGTAGTATCGGGACTAGCGGTACCTACGAGCAGTACTTC. As protein: CASSIGTSGTYEQYF. The chain has TRBV19 and TRBJ2-7, with 11 nucleotides matching TRBD2. The germline V gene encodes CDR1 LNHDA and CDR2 SQIVND (reference sequence). J lost 2 bases, V lost 3 bases, and 3 bases had no gene match. The CDR3 loop spans 15 amino acids.

This clone showed up just a few times. CDR3: CASSHGQGGEKLFF. The CDR3, as DNA: TGTGCCAGCAGCCACGGACAAGGAGGTGAAAAACTGTTTTTT. The rearrangement links TRBV27 to TRBJ1-4, with TRBD1 as a possible D gene (5 bases). This CDR3 is built from 14 residues. Trimming shortened V by 6 bases and J by 7 bases, and 15 bases separated the two germline ends. CDR1 is MNHEY and CDR2 is SMNVEV in the germline V gene (reference sequence).

The V and J genes are TRBV5-1 and TRBJ1-1, with D unresolved. The V gene's germline CDR1 is SGHRS and CDR2 YFSETQ. V shed 0 bases and J shed 0 bases, with 12 bases lying between them. The CDR3 is made up of 16 amino acids. CDR3 amino acids: CASSLADNFLNTEAFF. The CDR3, as DNA: TGCGCCAGCAGCTTGGCCGATAACTTCCTGAACACTGAAGCTTTCTTT.

This rearrangement joins TRBV29-1 to TRBJ1-2; 8 bases are shared with TRBD1. Germline CDR1 reads SQVTM; CDR2 reads ANQGSEA. This CDR3 comprises 13 residues. Unmatched junction bases numbered 5, after V lost 4 bases and J lost 4 bases. The CDR3 nucleotides read TGCAGCGTTGTGGGGGACAGGATCTATGGCTACACCTTC. As protein: CSVVGDRIYGYTF.

V gene TRBV9 combines with J gene TRBJ2-6, with TRBD1 identical over 7 bases. The ends lost 2 bases at V and 0 bases at J; junction bases unmatched: 8. Germline V gene lookup returns CDR1 SGDLS and CDR2 YYNGEE. This CDR3 has 18 residues. The CDR3 DNA reads TGTGCCAGCAGCGTCAACCCGGGACAGCACTCTGGGGCCAACGTCCTGACTTTC. Translating gives CASSVNPGQHSGANVLTF.

The chain employs TRBV19 and TRBJ1-2; TRBD1 matches 9 bases. After removal of 6 bases from V and 8 bases from J, the junction contained 13 bases not matched to a gene. The CDR3 sequence is 15 residues long. Germline CDR1 is LNHDA and CDR2 is SQIVND (reference sequence). The CDR3 sequence is CASRTDRGYMSGYTF. The CDR3 coding sequence is TGTGCCAGTAGGACCGACAGGGGGTACATGAGCGGCTACACCTTC.

This clone has just one count. In nucleotides, the CDR3 is TGTGCCAGCAGCTTATATGGGACAGATACGCAGTATTTT. It codes for CASSLYGTDTQYF. The J gene is TRBJ2-3, the V gene TRBV11-1; D is uncertain. V shed 2 bases and J shed 3 bases, with 6 bases lying between them. Germline CDR1 reads SGHAT; CDR2 reads FQDESV (reference sequence). This CDR3 is 13 amino acids long. Looking up the rest from reference TRBV11-1 and TRBJ2-3 gives the full variable domain: EAEVAQSPRYKITEKSQAVAFWCDPISGHATLYWYRQILGQGPELLVQFQDESVVDDSQLPKDRFSAERLKGVDSTLKIQPAELGDSAMYLCASSLYGTDTQYFGPGTRLTVL.

The chain couples TRBV7-9 to TRBJ2-7; a weak D match, TRBD2 (5 bases). V was shortened by 5 bases and J by 3 bases, with 11 bases between the two germline ends. Germline CDR1 SEHNR, CDR2 FQNEAQ (reference sequence). The CDR3 sequence is 13 residues long. Here the CDR3 reads CASSARGLYEQYF. CDR3 bases: TGTGCCAGCAGCGCCCGCGGGCTCTACGAGCAGTACTTC.

The chain links TRBV21-1 to TRBJ1-5; no check of the table's D call, TRBD1, against the DNA was made. TRBV21-1 is tagged as a pseudogene. The CDR3 has 15 amino acids. The CDR3 region has the DNA TGTGCCAGCAGCCCGGACAGGGGGCTTCATCAGCCCCAGCATTTT. As protein: CASSPDRGLHQPQHF.

The rearrangement uses TRBV5-6 and TRBJ2-7; 10 bases agree with TRBD1. The CDR3 sequence is 13 residues long. Germline CDR1 and CDR2: SGHDT and YYEEEE. V lost 6 bases and J lost 4; bases outside the gene matches: 4. The CDR3 is CASTWDRGYEQYF. CDR3 nucleotides: TGTGCCAGCACGTGGGACAGGGGTTACGAGCAGTACTTC.

The chain combines TRBV2 with TRBJ2-7; D is undetermined. V dropped 8 bases and J dropped 4 bases, with 12 bases sitting between them. The CDR3 extends over 12 amino acids. Germline V lookup: CDR1 SNHLY, CDR2 FYNNEI. This CDR3 is CASGVVFYEQYF. As DNA, the CDR3 is TGTGCCAGCGGGGTAGTTTTTTACGAGCAGTACTTC.

The chain employs TRBV27 and TRBJ2-1; 10 nucleotides agree with TRBD2. This CDR3 comprises 15 residues. Germline loops: CDR1 MNHEY, CDR2 SMNVEV (reference sequence). V gave up 0 bases and J gave up 7 bases; unmatched junction bases: 3. DNA for the CDR3: TGTGCCAGCAGTTTATCCCCGGGACTAGCGAATGAGCAGTTCTTC. Its translation: CASSLSPGLANEQFF.